This TCR beta chain originates from a study of CXCR3-negative and CXCR3-positive naive CD8 T cells. Study-wide results and caveats: CXCR3-positive naive cells carried more hydrophobic TRB CDR3s than CXCR3-negative naive cells did.

The germline V gene encodes CDR1 ENHRY and CDR2 SYGVKD. The length of the CDR3 is 14 residues. Via 5' RACE with UMI labels, TRB cDNA libraries were prepared. TCRdb reprocessed the 5' RACE reads, with one entry per CDR3 protein and no DNA. There are under 75,000 distinct CDR3 sequences in the sample, with about 0.84% held by the top ten. To note about this clonotype: Its antigen is unidentified.

Material: naive CXCR3+ CD8+ T cells from blood. Subset described: CD45RO-CCR7+CD27+CD95- naive CD8+ T cells expressing CXCR3 (TNR3+). The sequence was collected from a human donor in good health. Some clones in this sample may be carry-over from other donors' samples. The V call is TRBV10-3, the J call TRBJ2-4. The CDR3 sequence: CAISEATRQNIQYF.